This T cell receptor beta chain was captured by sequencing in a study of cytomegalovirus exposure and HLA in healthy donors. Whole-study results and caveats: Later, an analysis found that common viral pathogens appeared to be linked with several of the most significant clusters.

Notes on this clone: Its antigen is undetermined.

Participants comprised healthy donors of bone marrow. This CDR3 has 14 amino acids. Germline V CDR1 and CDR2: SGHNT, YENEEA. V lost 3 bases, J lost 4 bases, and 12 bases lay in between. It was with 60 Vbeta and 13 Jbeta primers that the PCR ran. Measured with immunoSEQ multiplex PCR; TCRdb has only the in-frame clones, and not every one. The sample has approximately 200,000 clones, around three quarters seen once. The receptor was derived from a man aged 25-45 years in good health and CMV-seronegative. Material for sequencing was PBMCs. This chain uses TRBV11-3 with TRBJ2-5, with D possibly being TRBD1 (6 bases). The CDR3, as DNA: TGTGCCAGCAGCTTCCTTACAGGGCCAGAGACCCAGTACTTC. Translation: CASSFLTGPETQYF.